A selection of T cell receptor beta chains follows, all from one sample in a study of blood T cell repertoires in COVID-19. Method: immunoSEQ multiplex PCR; TCRdb's copy keeps in-frame clones and lacks some. The table has more than 200,000 clones, about 82% seen once. Material: peripheral blood. These receptors all stem from an elderly woman with acute or convalescent COVID-19. The CDR3 runs from the conserved cysteine through the conserved F or W. A D gene is named only where the DNA matches it firmly. Size values are once, few and many counts, or a class for expanded clones, and some rows have none.

V gene	clone size	D gene	J gene	CDR3 DNA	CDR3 protein
TRBV18	.	TRBD1	TRBJ2-6	TGTGCCAGCTCACCACGCGTTCCCGGTGGACAGGGCTCTGGGGCCAACGTCCTGACTTTC	CASSPRVPGGQGSGANVLTF
TRBV18	few	.	TRBJ1-1	TGTGCCAGCTCAACGGACCTGATGGGGCAGGGGATCAACACTGAAGCTTTCTTT	CASSTDLMGQGINTEAFF
TRBV7-2	.	.	TRBJ2-3	TGTGCCGTGCCGGGGGGCCCCCCGACAGATACGCAGTATTTT	CAVPGGPPTDTQYF
TRBV29-1	.	.	TRBJ2-3	TGCAGCGTTGAAGGGGGGAGGCCGACCACAGATACGCAGTATTTT	CSVEGGRPTTDTQYF
TRBV6-2/TRBV6-3	.	.	TRBJ1-5	TGTGCCAGCAGTTACTCGGGAGGGGTGAATCAGCCCCAGCATTTT	CASSYSGGVNQPQHF
TRBV12-3/TRBV12-4	.	.	TRBJ1-2	TGTGCCAGCTCTCCCGGAGGGGTGGCTGGCTACACCTTC	CASSPGGVAGYTF
TRBV7-2	once	TRBD1	TRBJ1-4	TGTGCCAGCAGCTTAGGCCCCTTTGGACAGGGGGGTGAAAAACTGTTTTTT	CASSLGPFGQGGEKLFF
TRBV19	.	TRBD2	TRBJ2-3	TGTGCCAGTAGTACCACTAGCGGGAGCACAGATACGCAGTATTTT	CASSTTSGSTDTQYF
TRBV5-5	.	TRBD1	TRBJ2-3	TGTGCCAGCAGCTTGATATTGGGGACAGGGACTCAGGATACGCAGTATTTT	CASSLILGTGTQDTQYF
TRBV5-4	.	TRBD2	TRBJ2-1	TGTGCCAGCAGCTTGGGGAGTAGTGGCGGGGGGGCCTACAATGAGCAGTTCTTC	CASSLGSSGGGAYNEQFF
TRBV6-4	once	.	TRBJ1-1	TGTGCCTCCAGGGCCGACAGGAACACTGAAGCTTTCTTT	CASRADRNTEAFF
TRBV7-6	.	.	TRBJ2-7	TGTGCCAGCAGCTTTACACAGGGAAACGAGCAGTACTTC	CASSFTQGNEQYF
TRBV28	.	.	TRBJ2-7	TGTGCCAGCAGTTGGGGGGGGGCGGTTGAAGGCTACGAGCAGTACTTC	CASSWGGAVEGYEQYF
TRBV19	.	.	TRBJ1-2	TGTGCCAGTAGTATGGGCCAGACAACTAACTATGGCTACACCTTC	CASSMGQTTNYGYTF
TRBV6-5	.	TRBD1	TRBJ2-7	TGTGCCAGCAGCCTCCGGACAGGGGGTCGGTACTTC	CASSLRTGGRYF
TRBV7-9	few	.	TRBJ1-6	TGTGCCAGCAGCTTCGGAGGAGGCGGCTATAATTCACCCCTCCACTTT	CASSFGGGGYNSPLHF
TRBV10-1	.	TRBD2	TRBJ2-1	TGCGCCAGCAGTGAGTCGGGGACTAGCGGGAACAATGAGCAGTTCTTC	CASSESGTSGNNEQFF
TRBV30	.	TRBD1	TRBJ2-7	TGTGCCTGGGGACAGGGATACTCCTACGAGCAGTACTTC	CAWGQGYSYEQYF
TRBV19	.	TRBD1	TRBJ1-5	TGTGCCAGTAGTCAACAGGGGGCTCAGCCCCAGCATTTT	CASSQQGAQPQHF
TRBV9	.	TRBD1	TRBJ2-5	TGTGCCAGCAGCACCGGACAGGGGTGGGGGGAGCAGTACTTC	CASSTGQGWGEQYF
TRBV2	once	TRBD1	TRBJ1-2	TGTGCCAGCAGTGACAGGGGGAACTATGGCTACACCTTC	CASSDRGNYGYTF
TRBV27	.	TRBD2	TRBJ2-1	TGTGCCAGCAGCTCTTGGAGGGAGGGAGACGATGAGCAGTTCTTC	CASSSWREGDDEQFF
TRBV6-1	.	.	TRBJ2-2	TGTGCCAGCAGTGAAAGGAGGACCGGGGAGCTGTTTTTT	CASSERRTGELFF
TRBV2	once	TRBD2	TRBJ2-7	TGTGCCAGCAGTGAAAGGAGTGGGGCTAGCGGCAATCGTGGGTACTTC	CASSERSGASGNRGYF
TRBV24-1	.	TRBD1	TRBJ1-2	TGTGCCACCAGTGACTCAGGGACAGTAACAAACTATGGCTACACCTTC	CATSDSGTVTNYGYTF
TRBV21-1	.	.	TRBJ1-2	TGTGCCAGCAGCCGCCGAAACGACCATCGGACAGGTGTTGGCTACACCTTC	CASSRRNDHRTGVGYTF
TRBV12-5	.	.	TRBJ1-5	TGTGCTAGTGGTTTGTTGGGTGGGGCAGAAAATCAGCCCCAGCATTTT	CASGLLGGAENQPQHF
TRBV5-4	.	TRBD2	TRBJ2-1	TGTGCCAGCAGCTTGGACGGGGGGACCTACAATGAGCAGTTCTTC	CASSLDGGTYNEQFF
TRBV5-8	once	.	TRBJ1-6	TGTGCCAGCAGCCCCCTCCGGGAGAATTCACCCCTCCACTTT	CASSPLRENSPLHF
TRBV7-2	once	TRBD1	TRBJ1-6	TGTGCCAGCAGCTTGACAGGGATGGATTCACCCCTCCACTTT	CASSLTGMDSPLHF
TRBV7-9	.	TRBD1	TRBJ1-2	TGTGCCAGCAGCTTTGGGACAGGGAGGGAACTTGGCTATGGCTACACCTTC	CASSFGTGRELGYGYTF
TRBV7-8	.	.	TRBJ2-7	TGTGCCAGCAGCTTAGCGCTCCAGGGGAAATCGCAGTACTTC	CASSLALQGKSQYF
TRBV7-2	.	TRBD1	TRBJ1-6	TGTGCCAGCAGTCGTTCAGGGGGCATGGAAAATTCACCCCTCCACTTT	CASSRSGGMENSPLHF
TRBV5-6	.	.	TRBJ2-1	TGTGCCAGCAGCACGGGAGTAGCACCCTACAATGAGCAGTTCTTC	CASSTGVAPYNEQFF
TRBV10-3	.	.	TRBJ2-1	TGTGCCATCAGTGAGTCGACTGGGGCGGTCAATGAGCAGTTCTTC	CAISESTGAVNEQFF
TRBV19	few	TRBD1	TRBJ1-4	TGTGCCAGTAACCTAGGACAGGGGGCTAATGAAAAACTGTTTTTT	CASNLGQGANEKLFF
TRBV7-8	.	TRBD1	TRBJ1-5	TGTGCCAGCAGCTTAGAAGGGACAGGCTCGTGGCCCCAGCATTTT	CASSLEGTGSWPQHF